This TCR beta chain is drawn from a study of T-cell memory formation after mild COVID-19. Study summary: TCR clusters largely stayed donor specific. Study-wide results and caveats: Largely, contracting CD4+ clones fell within CM and EM, and contracting CD8+ clones within EMRA. Day 15 to 85 contracting clones showed balanced CD4/CD8; day 15 to 37 expanders favored CD4+.

On this clonotype: Its antigen is as yet unknown.

The length of the CDR3 is 15 residues. The junction had 6 bases not matched to a gene; V was cut back by 7 bases and J by 0 bases. The TCR alpha and TCR beta cDNA libraries, bearing sample barcodes and UMIs, were generated by 5'RACE using constant-segment primers. TCRdb re-derived calls from the 5' RACE reads in MiXCR, one entry per CDR3 protein. The table records roughly 380,000 distinct CDR3 sequences, approximately 27% of them present only once. This rearrangement joins TRBV12-3 or TRBV12-4 to TRBJ1-3; TRBD1 aligns across 7 bases. The TCR comes from an adult woman who had mild COVID-19 (a few samples of this study predate the infection). Cell type and time point are not known. The sequenced sample was PBMCs or a T cell subset sorted from them (not recorded which). The CDR3 protein is CASKRDRDSGNTIYF. CDR3 in DNA: TGTGCCAGCAAAAGAGACAGGGACTCTGGAAACACCATATATTTT.